This T cell receptor beta chain is from a study of T-cell memory formation after mild COVID-19. Study in general: Clusters were largely donor specific.

Broader study findings: A subset of responding clones appeared in pre-infection memory, suggesting cross-reactive memory joined. For contracting clones, CD4+ ones sat mainly in CM and EM, CD8+ in EMRA.

This clonotype turned up a few times. Its antigen is unknown. One entry per CDR3 protein results from TCRdb running MiXCR on the 5' RACE reads. Of 280,000 or so distinct CDR3 sequences in the sample, approximately 8.4% are singletons; the top ten hold approximately 23%. Sequences were obtained from PBMCs or a T cell subset sorted from them (not recorded which). This sequence originates from a man between 18 and 35 years old who had mild COVID-19 (a few samples of this study predate the infection). Cell type and time point are not known.

In nucleotides, the CDR3 is TGTGCCAGCAGCTTAGTAACTGGAAACACCATATATTTT. It is translated as CASSLVTGNTIYF. The chain combines TRBV7-9 with TRBJ1-3; D uncertain. The CDR3 consists of 13 residues. V lost 1 base to trimming and J lost 2 bases, with 3 bases between them. In germline, CDR1 is SEHNR, CDR2 FQNEAQ (reference sequence).